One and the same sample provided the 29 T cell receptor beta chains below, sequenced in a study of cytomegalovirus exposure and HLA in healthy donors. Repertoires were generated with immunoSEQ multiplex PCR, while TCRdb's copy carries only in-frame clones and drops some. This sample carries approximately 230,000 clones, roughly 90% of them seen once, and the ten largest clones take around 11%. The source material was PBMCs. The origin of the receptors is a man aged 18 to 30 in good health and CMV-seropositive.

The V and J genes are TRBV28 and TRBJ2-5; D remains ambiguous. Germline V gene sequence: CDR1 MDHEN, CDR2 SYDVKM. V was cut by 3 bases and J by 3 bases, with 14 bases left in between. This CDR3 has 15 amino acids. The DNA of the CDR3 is TGTGCCAGCAGTTTCATCGGCAGGAAAGAAGAGACCCAGTACTTC. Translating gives CASSFIGRKEETQYF.

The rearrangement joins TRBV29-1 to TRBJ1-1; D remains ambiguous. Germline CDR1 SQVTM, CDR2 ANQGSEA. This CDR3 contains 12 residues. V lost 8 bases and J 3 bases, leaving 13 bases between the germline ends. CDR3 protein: CSLSGADTEAFF. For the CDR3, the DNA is TGCAGCCTATCGGGCGCGGACACTGAAGCTTTCTTT.

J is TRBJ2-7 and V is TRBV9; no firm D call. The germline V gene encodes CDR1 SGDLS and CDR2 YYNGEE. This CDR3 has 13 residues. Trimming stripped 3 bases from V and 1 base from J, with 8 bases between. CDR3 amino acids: CASSAGLSYEQYF. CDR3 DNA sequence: TGTGCCAGCAGCGCGGGTCTTTCCTACGAGCAGTACTTC.

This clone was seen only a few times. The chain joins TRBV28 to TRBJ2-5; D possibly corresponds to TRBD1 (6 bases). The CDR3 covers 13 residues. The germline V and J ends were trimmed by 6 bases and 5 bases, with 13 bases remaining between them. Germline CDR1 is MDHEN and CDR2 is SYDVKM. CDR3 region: CASRQQGVETQYF. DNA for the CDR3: TGTGCCAGCAGGCAACAGGGCGTGGAGACCCAGTACTTC.

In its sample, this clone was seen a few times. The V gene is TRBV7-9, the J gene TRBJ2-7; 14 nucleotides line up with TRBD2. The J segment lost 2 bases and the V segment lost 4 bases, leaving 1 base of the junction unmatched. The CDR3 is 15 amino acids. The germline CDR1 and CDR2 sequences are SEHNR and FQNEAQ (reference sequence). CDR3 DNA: TGTGCCAGCAGCTCGGGACTAGCGGGGGCCTACGAGCAGTACTTC. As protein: CASSSGLAGAYEQYF.

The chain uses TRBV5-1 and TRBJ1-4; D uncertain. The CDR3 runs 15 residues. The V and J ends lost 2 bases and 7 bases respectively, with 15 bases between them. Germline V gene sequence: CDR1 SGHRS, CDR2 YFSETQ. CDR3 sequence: CASSFSWGRSEKLFF. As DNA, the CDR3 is TGCGCCAGCAGCTTTTCATGGGGTCGGAGTGAAAAACTGTTTTTT.

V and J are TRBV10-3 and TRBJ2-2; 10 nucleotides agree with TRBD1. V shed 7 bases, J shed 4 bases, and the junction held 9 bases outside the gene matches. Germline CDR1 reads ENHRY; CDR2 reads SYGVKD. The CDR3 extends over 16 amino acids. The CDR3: CAITPGTGEVTGELFF. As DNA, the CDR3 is TGTGCCATCACCCCCGGGACAGGGGAGGTCACCGGGGAGCTGTTTTTT.

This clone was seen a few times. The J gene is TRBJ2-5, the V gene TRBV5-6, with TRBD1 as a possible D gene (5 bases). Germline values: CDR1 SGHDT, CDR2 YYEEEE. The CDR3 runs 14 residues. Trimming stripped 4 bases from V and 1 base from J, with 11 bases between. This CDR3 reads CASSPTVVQETQYF. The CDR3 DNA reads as TGTGCCAGCAGCCCGACAGTGGTCCAAGAGACCCAGTACTTC.

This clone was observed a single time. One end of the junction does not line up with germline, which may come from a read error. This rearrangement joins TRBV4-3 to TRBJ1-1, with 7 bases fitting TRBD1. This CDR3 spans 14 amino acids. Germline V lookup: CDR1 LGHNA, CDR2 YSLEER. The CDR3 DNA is TGCGCCAGCAGCCCGGGACAGTCGAACACTAAAGCTTTCTTT. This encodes CASSPGQSNTKAFF.

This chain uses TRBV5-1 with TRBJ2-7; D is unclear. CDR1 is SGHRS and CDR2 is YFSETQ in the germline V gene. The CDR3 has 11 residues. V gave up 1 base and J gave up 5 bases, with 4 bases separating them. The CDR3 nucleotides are TGCGCCAGCAGCTTGCGCGACGAGCAGTACTTC. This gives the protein CASSLRDEQYF.

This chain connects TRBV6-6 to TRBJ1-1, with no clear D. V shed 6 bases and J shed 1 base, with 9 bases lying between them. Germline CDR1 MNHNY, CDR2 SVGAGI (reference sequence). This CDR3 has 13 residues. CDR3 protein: CASSRPRNTEAFF. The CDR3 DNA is TGTGCCAGCAGCCGACCACGGAACACTGAAGCTTTCTTT.

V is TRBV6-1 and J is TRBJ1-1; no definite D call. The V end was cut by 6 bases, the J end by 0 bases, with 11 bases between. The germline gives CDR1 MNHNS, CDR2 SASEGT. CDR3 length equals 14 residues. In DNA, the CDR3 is TGTGCCAGCAGATCGACCCCGATGAACACTGAAGCTTTCTTT. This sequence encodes CASRSTPMNTEAFF.

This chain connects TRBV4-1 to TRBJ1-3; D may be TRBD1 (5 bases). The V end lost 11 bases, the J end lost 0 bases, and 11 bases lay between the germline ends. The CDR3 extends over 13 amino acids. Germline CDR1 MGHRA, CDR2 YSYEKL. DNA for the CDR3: TGCGCCGCCGGGGGAGGCTCTGGAAACACCATATATTTT. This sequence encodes CAAGGGSGNTIYF.

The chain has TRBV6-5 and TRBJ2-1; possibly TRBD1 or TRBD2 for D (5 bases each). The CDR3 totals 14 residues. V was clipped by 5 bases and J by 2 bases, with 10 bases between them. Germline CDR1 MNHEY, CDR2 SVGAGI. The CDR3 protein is CASSQLGAYNEQFF. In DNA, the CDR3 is TGTGCCAGCAGTCAACTGGGGGCCTACAATGAGCAGTTCTTC.

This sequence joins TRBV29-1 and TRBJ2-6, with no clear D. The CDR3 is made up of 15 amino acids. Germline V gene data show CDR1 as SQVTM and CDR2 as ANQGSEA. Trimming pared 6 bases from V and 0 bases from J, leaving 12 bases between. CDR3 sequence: CSVSHRHSGANVLTF. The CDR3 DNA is TGCAGCGTCAGCCACCGCCACTCTGGGGCCAACGTCCTGACTTTC.

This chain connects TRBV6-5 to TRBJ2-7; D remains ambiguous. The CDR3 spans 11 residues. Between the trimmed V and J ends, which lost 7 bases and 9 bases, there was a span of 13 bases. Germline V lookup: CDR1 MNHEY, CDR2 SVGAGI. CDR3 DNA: TGTGCCAGCATCTTTTTGGGGTTGCAGTACTTC. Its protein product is CASIFLGLQYF.

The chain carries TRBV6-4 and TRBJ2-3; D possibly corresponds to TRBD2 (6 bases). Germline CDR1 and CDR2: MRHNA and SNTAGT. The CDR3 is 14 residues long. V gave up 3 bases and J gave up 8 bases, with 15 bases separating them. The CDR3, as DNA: TGTGCCAGCAGTGAGGAGGGGTGGGGAGGTACGCAGTATTTT. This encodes CASSEEGWGGTQYF.

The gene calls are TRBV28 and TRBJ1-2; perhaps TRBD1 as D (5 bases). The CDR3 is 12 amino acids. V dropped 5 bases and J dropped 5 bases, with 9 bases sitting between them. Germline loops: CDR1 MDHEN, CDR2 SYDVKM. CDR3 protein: CASSRTPYGYTF. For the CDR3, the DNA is TGTGCCAGCAGTAGGACACCGTATGGCTACACCTTC.

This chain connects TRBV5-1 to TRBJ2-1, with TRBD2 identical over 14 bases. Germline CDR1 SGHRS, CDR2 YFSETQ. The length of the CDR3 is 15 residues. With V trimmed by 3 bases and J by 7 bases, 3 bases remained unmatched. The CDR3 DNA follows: TGCGCCAGCAGCTCCGGGACTAGCGGGAGAAATGAGCAGTTCTTC. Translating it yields CASSSGTSGRNEQFF.

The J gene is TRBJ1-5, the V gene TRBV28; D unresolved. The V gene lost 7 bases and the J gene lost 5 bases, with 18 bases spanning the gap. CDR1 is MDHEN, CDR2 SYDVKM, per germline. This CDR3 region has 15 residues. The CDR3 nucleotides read TGTGCCAGCACCCCGGCGCCCGGGCCCGATCAGCCCCAGCATTTT. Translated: CASTPAPGPDQPQHF.

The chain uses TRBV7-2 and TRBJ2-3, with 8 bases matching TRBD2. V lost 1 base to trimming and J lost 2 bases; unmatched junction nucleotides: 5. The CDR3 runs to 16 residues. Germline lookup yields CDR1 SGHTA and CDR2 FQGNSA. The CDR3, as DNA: TGTGCCAGCAGCTTAGAACTAGCGGCCTACACAGATACGCAGTATTTT. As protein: CASSLELAAYTDTQYF.

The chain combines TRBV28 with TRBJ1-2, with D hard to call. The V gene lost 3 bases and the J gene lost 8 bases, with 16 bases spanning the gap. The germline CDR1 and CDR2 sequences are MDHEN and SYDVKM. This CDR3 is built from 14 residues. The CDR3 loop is CASSFPVGVLGYTF. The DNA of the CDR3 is TGTGCCAGCAGTTTTCCAGTGGGTGTCCTGGGCTACACCTTC.

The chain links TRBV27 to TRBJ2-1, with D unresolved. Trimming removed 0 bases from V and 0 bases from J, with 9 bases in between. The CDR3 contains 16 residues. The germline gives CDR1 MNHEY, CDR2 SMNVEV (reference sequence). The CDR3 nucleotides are TGTGCCAGCAGTTTATCAGGCGGTAGCTCCTACAATGAGCAGTTCTTC. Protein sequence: CASSLSGGSSYNEQFF.

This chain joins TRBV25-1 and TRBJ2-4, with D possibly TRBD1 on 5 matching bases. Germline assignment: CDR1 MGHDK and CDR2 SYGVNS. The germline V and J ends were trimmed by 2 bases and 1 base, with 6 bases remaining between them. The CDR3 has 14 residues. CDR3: CASSEGAAKNIQYF. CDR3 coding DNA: TGTGCCAGCAGTGAAGGGGCTGCCAAAAACATTCAGTACTTC.

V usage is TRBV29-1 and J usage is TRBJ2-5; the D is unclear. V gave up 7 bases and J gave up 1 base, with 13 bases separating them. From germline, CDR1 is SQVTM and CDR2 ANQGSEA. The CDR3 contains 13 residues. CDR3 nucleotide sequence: TGCAGCGCCCAACGGGTCCTCCAAGAGACCCAGTACTTC. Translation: CSAQRVLQETQYF.

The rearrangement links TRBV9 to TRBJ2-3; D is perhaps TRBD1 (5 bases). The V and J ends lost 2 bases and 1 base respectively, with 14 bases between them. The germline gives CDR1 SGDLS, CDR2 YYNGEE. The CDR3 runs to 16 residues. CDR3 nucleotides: TGTGCCAGCAGCGTTACAGGCCGTTTGGGCACAGATACGCAGTATTTT. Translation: CASSVTGRLGTDTQYF.

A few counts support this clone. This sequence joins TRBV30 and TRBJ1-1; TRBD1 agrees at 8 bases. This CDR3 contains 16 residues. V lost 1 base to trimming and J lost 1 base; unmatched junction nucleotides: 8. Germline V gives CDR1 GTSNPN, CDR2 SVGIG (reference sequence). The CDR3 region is CAWSARTGRSNTEAFF. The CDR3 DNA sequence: TGTGCCTGGAGTGCGAGGACAGGGCGTTCGAACACTGAAGCTTTCTTT.

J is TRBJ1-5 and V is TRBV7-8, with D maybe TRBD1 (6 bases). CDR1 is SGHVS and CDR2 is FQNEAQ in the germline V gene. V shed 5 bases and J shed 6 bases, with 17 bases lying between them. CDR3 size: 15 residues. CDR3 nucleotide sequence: TGTGCCAGCAGCCGCCATCCACAGGGAAGTCAGCCCCAGCATTTT. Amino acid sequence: CASSRHPQGSQPQHF.

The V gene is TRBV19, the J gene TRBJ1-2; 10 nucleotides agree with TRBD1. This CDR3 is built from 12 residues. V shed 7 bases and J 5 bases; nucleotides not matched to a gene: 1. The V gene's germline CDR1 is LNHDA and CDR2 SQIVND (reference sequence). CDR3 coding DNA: TGTGCCAGTACGGGACAGGGGTATGGCTACACCTTC. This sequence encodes CASTGQGYGYTF.